This TCR beta chain came from a study of blood T cell repertoires in COVID-19. Background on the study: Collection of acute and convalescent COVID-19 samples took place in the United States, Italy and Spain.

The method was immunoSEQ multiplex PCR; TCRdb's version includes in-frame clones alone and lacks a portion of them. The sample shows 150,000 to 200,000 clones, about 90% of them seen only once. J gave up 0 bases and V 0 bases, and 1 base lay outside the gene matches. The length of the CDR3 is 15 residues. CDR1 MGHRA and CDR2 YSYEKL come from the germline V gene. The sample comprised peripheral blood. The genes are TRBV4-1 and TRBJ1-2, with 7 bases lining up with TRBD1. This TCR was recovered from a middle-aged man with active or convalescent COVID-19. CDR3 DNA sequence: TGCGCCAGCAGCCAAGAGGGGACAGCTAACTATGGCTACACCTTC. It specifies CASSQEGTANYGYTF.